This is a list of T cell receptor beta chains from one sample in a study of shared clonotypes between healthy human individuals. Clones were sequenced by immunoSEQ multiplex PCR, and TCRdb holds only the in-frame ones, with some missing. The sample contains about 2.4 million clones, around 94% of which appear only once. The sequenced material came from naive CD4+ T cells sorted from blood. The receptors derive from a man between 18 and 29 years old in good health. The CDR3 runs from the conserved cysteine through the conserved F or W. The D gene is left open where the match is weak. Where a row states a size, it is once, few, many or the class of an expanded clone; other rows omit it.

cdr3_nt: TGTGCCATCAGCGGGGCAAGCGAATCTAGCGGGACTAGCACAGATACGCAGTATTTT
cdr3_aa: CAISGASESSGTSTDTQYF
j_call: TRBJ2-3
d_call: TRBD2
clone_size: NA
v_call: TRBV10-3

cdr3_nt: TGCGCCAGCAGTGATGGGGATGGTACAGATACGCAGTATTTT
cdr3_aa: CASSDGDGTDTQYF
j_call: TRBJ2-3
d_call: NA
clone_size: NA
v_call: TRBV10-1

cdr3_nt: TGTGCCAGCAGCTTAGGGACAAACACCTACGAGCAGTACTTC
cdr3_aa: CASSLGTNTYEQYF
j_call: TRBJ2-7
d_call: NA
clone_size: NA
v_call: TRBV7-2

cdr3_nt: TGTGCCAGCAGTGCCGGGACGTACGTCGCGCGGGTCGGCTACACCTTC
cdr3_aa: CASSAGTYVARVGYTF
j_call: TRBJ1-2
d_call: NA
clone_size: NA
v_call: TRBV28

cdr3_nt: TGTGCCAGCTCCCTTAGGGGGGCGGCTAGTGAAAAACTGTTTTTT
cdr3_aa: CASSLRGAASEKLFF
j_call: TRBJ1-4
d_call: NA
clone_size: NA
v_call: TRBV28

cdr3_nt: TGTGCCAGCAGTGAATGGCAGGGGAAATCTGGCTACACCTTC
cdr3_aa: CASSEWQGKSGYTF
j_call: TRBJ1-2
d_call: NA
clone_size: NA
v_call: TRBV2

cdr3_nt: TGCGCCAGCAGTGACCAATCCTACGAGCAGTACTTC
cdr3_aa: CASSDQSYEQYF
j_call: TRBJ2-7
d_call: NA
clone_size: NA
v_call: TRBV10-2

cdr3_nt: TGTGCCAGCAGCTTGGCAGGGTTCAGCAATCAGCCCCAGCATTTT
cdr3_aa: CASSLAGFSNQPQHF
j_call: TRBJ1-5
d_call: NA
clone_size: NA
v_call: TRBV5-6

cdr3_nt: TGTGCCTGGAGTAAGGAGTCGGGACCCTACAATGAGCAGTTCTTC
cdr3_aa: CAWSKESGPYNEQFF
j_call: TRBJ2-1
d_call: NA
clone_size: NA
v_call: TRBV30

cdr3_nt: TGTGCCAGCAGCTTCGACGAGAACACTGAAGCTTTCTTT
cdr3_aa: CASSFDENTEAFF
j_call: TRBJ1-1
d_call: NA
clone_size: few
v_call: TRBV5-4

cdr3_nt: TGTGCCATCAGTGAAAGAAACATTCAGTACTTC
cdr3_aa: CAISERNIQYF
j_call: TRBJ2-4
d_call: NA
clone_size: NA
v_call: TRBV10-3